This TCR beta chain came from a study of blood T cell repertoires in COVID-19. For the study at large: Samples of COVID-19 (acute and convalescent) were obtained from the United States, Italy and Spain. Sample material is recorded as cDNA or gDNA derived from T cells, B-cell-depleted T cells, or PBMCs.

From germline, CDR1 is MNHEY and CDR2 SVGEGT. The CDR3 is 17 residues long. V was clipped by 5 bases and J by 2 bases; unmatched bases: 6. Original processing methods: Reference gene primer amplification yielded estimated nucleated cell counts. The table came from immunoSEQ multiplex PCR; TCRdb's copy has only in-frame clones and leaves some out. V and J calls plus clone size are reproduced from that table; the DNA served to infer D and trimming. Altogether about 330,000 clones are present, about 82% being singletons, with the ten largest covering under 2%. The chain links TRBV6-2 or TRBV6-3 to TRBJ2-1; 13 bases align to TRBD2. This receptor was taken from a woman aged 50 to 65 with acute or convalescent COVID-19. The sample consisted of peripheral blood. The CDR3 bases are TGTGCCAGCAGTGGACTAGCGGGAGTGGGAACCTACAATGAGCAGTTCTTC. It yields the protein CASSGLAGVGTYNEQFF.